These 32 T cell receptor beta chains originate from one sample sequenced in a study of brain T cells in children with intractable seizures. Noted time point: blood from clinic visit 5 months post-surgery; TSC patient then seizure free. Repertoires were generated with immunoSEQ multiplex PCR, while TCRdb's copy carries only in-frame clones and drops some. The sample lists a few hundred thousand clones, 93% seen once, with 5.7% in the top ten. The sample was peripheral blood, taken 4 to 5 months after surgery. Receptors were obtained from a boy under two years old with tuberous sclerosis and intractable seizures.

The chain joins TRBV5-4 to TRBJ2-7, with TRBD1 matching 7 bases. CDR1 is SGHNT and CDR2 is YYREEE in the germline V gene (reference sequence). The V segment lost 0 bases and the J segment 0 bases; nucleotides outside the gene matches: 3. The CDR3 has 15 amino acids. The CDR3 nucleotides are TGTGCCAGCAGCTTGGTTGGGACAGACTCCTACGAGCAGTACTTC. Its protein product is CASSLVGTDSYEQYF.

This clone was detected only once. The chain links TRBV1 to TRBJ2-2; the DNA was not used to check the table's D call, TRBD1. TRBV1 is reported as a pseudogene. The CDR3 consists of 15 residues. CDR3 sequence reads: CTSRGTGAVTGELFF. CDR3 DNA: TGCACCAGCAGGGGGACAGGGGCGGTCACCGGGGAGCTGTTTTTT.

The chain links TRBV7-3 to TRBJ1-6, with D possibly matching TRBD1 (5 bases). Germline lookup yields CDR1 SGHTA and CDR2 FQGTGA. V lost 2 bases to trimming and J lost 10 bases, with 12 bases between them. The CDR3 loop spans 14 amino acids. CDR3 sequence (DNA): TGTGCCAGCAGCTTATCAGGGTCTGGATCACCCCTCCACTTT. It codes for CASSLSGSGSPLHF.

Here the CDR3 DNA reads TGTGCCAGTAGTACCGACAATGAGCAGTTCTTC. It translates to CASSTDNEQFF. The rearrangement links TRBV19 to TRBJ2-1, with D uncertain. Germline CDR1 reads LNHDA; CDR2 reads SQIVND (reference sequence). The CDR3 spans 11 residues. Trimming removed 4 bases from V and 5 bases from J, with 3 bases in between.

The rearrangement uses TRBV15 and TRBJ1-1; 11 positions match TRBD1. The CDR3 is 15 residues long. Germline-derived CDR1 and CDR2 are LNHNV and YYDKDF (reference sequence). J gave up 6 bases and V 2 bases, and 5 bases lay outside the gene matches. Here the CDR3 reads CATSRPGTGGSEAFF. CDR3 nucleotide sequence: TGTGCCACCAGCAGACCCGGGACAGGGGGATCTGAAGCTTTCTTT.

V usage is TRBV2 and J usage is TRBJ1-1; no reliable D call. V was trimmed by 4 bases and J by 0 bases, leaving 3 bases between them. The CDR3 length is 12 residues. Germline CDR1 reads SNHLY; CDR2 reads FYNNEI. CDR3 region: CASSAVNTEAFF. CDR3 sequence (DNA): TGTGCCAGCAGTGCGGTGAACACTGAAGCTTTCTTT.

DNA of the CDR3: TGTGCCAGCAGTGAACCCGTCGGTGGTTGGCAGTTATACGGTGAGCAGTTCTTC. This codes for CASSEPVGGWQLYGEQFF. The chain joins TRBV6-1 to TRBJ2-1, with D uncertain. The CDR3 has 18 residues. The V and J ends lost 2 bases and 9 bases respectively, with 26 bases between them. From germline, CDR1 is MNHNS and CDR2 SASEGT.

This chain links TRBV11-2 with TRBJ2-3; D uncertain. The CDR3 sequence is 12 residues long. Trimming removed 3 bases at V and 3 bases at J, with 4 bases between. Germline V gene data show CDR1 as SGHAT and CDR2 as FQNNGV. CDR3 protein: CASSFSTDTQYF. Here the CDR3 DNA reads TGTGCCAGCAGCTTCTCTACAGATACGCAGTATTTT.

This sequence joins TRBV6-5 and TRBJ1-3; 9 bases are a match to TRBD1. The V segment lost 8 bases and the J segment 2 bases; nucleotides outside the gene matches: 7. The CDR3 is made up of 15 amino acids. Per the germline V gene, CDR1 is MNHEY and CDR2 is SVGAGI. The CDR3 nucleotides read TGTGCCAGCCGTTGGACAGGGGAGACTGGAAACACCATATATTTT. The encoded protein is CASRWTGETGNTIYF.

V and J are TRBV7-8 and TRBJ2-3, with 12 positions matching TRBD2. Germline trimming cut 5 bases from V and 6 bases from J; bases unmatched to any gene: 15. Germline CDR1 and CDR2: SGHVS and FQNEAQ. The CDR3 extends over 18 amino acids. The CDR3 is CASSRSSGGAGDVDTQYF. The CDR3 region has the DNA TGTGCCAGCAGCCGATCTAGCGGGGGGGCAGGGGATGTTGATACGCAGTATTTT.

This chain uses TRBV9 with TRBJ1-5; D uncertain. The CDR3 loop spans 16 amino acids. Between the trimmed V and J ends, which lost 7 bases and 0 bases, there was a span of 17 bases. The germline gives CDR1 SGDLS, CDR2 YYNGEE. The CDR3, as DNA: TGTGCCAGCGTGGACCGCGGCGACTATAGCAATCAGCCCCAGCATTTT. Its translation is CASVDRGDYSNQPQHF.

The rearrangement uses TRBV9 and TRBJ2-3; 7 bases map to TRBD2. Germline CDR1 is SGDLS and CDR2 is YYNGEE. J gave up 3 bases and V 0 bases, and 4 bases lay outside the gene matches. This CDR3 region has 15 residues. CDR3 sequence reads: CASSVGAGDTDTQYF. The CDR3 DNA is TGTGCCAGCAGCGTAGGGGCGGGAGATACAGATACGCAGTATTTT.

V gene TRBV6-5 combines with J gene TRBJ1-2; no firm D call. The CDR3 is 12 residues long. Trimming stripped 6 bases from V and 0 bases from J, with 5 bases between. Germline loops: CDR1 MNHEY, CDR2 SVGAGI. CDR3: CASSDPNYGYTF. The DNA for the CDR3 is TGTGCCAGCAGCGACCCTAACTATGGCTACACCTTC.

This clone was recorded a few times. The chain has TRBV5-1 and TRBJ2-7; 8 bases line up with TRBD1. CDR1 SGHRS and CDR2 YFSETQ come from the germline V gene. This CDR3 comprises 15 residues. Unmatched junction bases numbered 8, after V lost 5 bases and J lost 1 base. CDR3 amino acids: CASRDGTGDSYEQYF. CDR3 nucleotide sequence: TGCGCCAGCAGGGACGGGACAGGCGATTCCTACGAGCAGTACTTC. Filled out from reference TRBV5-1 and TRBJ2-7, the complete variable domain reads KAGVTQTPRYLIKTRGQQVTLSCSPISGHRSVSWYQQTPGQGLQFLFEYFSETQRNKGNFPGRFSGRQFSNSRSEMNVSTLELGDSALYLCASRDGTGDSYEQYFGPGTRLTVT.

J is TRBJ2-2 and V is TRBV5-4; D gene uncertain. The germline gives CDR1 SGHNT, CDR2 YYREEE (reference sequence). The V gene lost 4 bases and the J gene lost 1 base, with 8 bases spanning the gap. This CDR3 is built from 14 residues. The DNA for the CDR3 is TGTGCCAGCAGCCCTTGGGGGAACACCGGGGAGCTGTTTTTT. It yields the protein CASSPWGNTGELFF.

V and J are TRBV14 and TRBJ1-6; D gene uncertain. The CDR3 has 17 residues. CDR1 SGHDN and CDR2 FVKESK come from the germline V gene. Trimming left V 1 base short and J 0 bases short, with 10 bases between. CDR3 DNA sequence: TGTGCCAGCAGCCAAGTCCCGCTGAGCTCCTATAATTCACCCCTCCACTTT. It specifies CASSQVPLSSYNSPLHF.

The chain carries TRBV5-5 and TRBJ2-3, with D perhaps matching TRBD2 (7 bases). Trimming shortened V by 0 bases and J by 1 base, and 18 bases separated the two germline ends. This CDR3 has 18 amino acids. Per germline, CDR1 SGHKS and CDR2 YYEKEE (reference sequence). The CDR3 sequence is CASSLDRGAPGGTDTQYF. CDR3 nucleotides: TGTGCCAGCAGCTTGGACCGGGGGGCCCCGGGTGGCACAGATACGCAGTATTTT.

V is TRBV2 and J is TRBJ2-7, with TRBD1 as a possible D gene (5 bases). Germline V gives CDR1 SNHLY, CDR2 FYNNEI. The CDR3 has 14 residues. V was pared by 5 bases and J by 4 bases, with 15 bases between. CDR3 DNA: TGTGCCAGCAGTCGCCTAGGGGCAGTTTACGAGCAGTACTTC. This gives the protein CASSRLGAVYEQYF. Based on the CDR3 plus reference TRBV2 and TRBJ2-7, the full variable domain is EPEVTQTPSHQVTQMGQEVILRCVPISNHLYFYWYRQILGQKVEFLVSFYNNEISEKSEIFDDQFSVERPDGSNFTLKIRSTKLEDSAMYFCASSRLGAVYEQYFGPGTRLTVT.

V and J are TRBV9 and TRBJ1-4; TRBD1 matches at 9 bases. CDR3 length: 13 residues. The junction had 5 bases not matched to a gene; V was cut back by 3 bases and J by 11 bases. Germline CDR1 is SGDLS and CDR2 is YYNGEE. In DNA form, the CDR3 reads TGTGCCAGCAGCGAGGGGGACAGGGATAAACTGTTTTTT. It yields the protein CASSEGDRDKLFF.

The CDR3 DNA is TGTGCCAGCAGCGAAACAGGGCTCAAAAACATTCAGTACTTC. Residues: CASSETGLKNIQYF. The chain is built from TRBV25-1 and TRBJ2-4; TRBD1 is a possible D gene (6 bases). Per germline, CDR1 MGHDK and CDR2 SYGVNS. CDR3 size: 14 residues. With 6 bases removed from V and 3 bases from J, the gap between germline ends came to 12 bases.

The V gene is TRBV6-5, the J gene TRBJ2-7, with a tentative D call TRBD1 (6 bases). The CDR3 has 15 amino acids. The V end lost 0 bases, the J end lost 2 bases, and 11 bases lay between the germline ends. Germline loops: CDR1 MNHEY, CDR2 SVGAGI. The CDR3 DNA reads TGTGCCAGCAGTTACTCGGGGACAATGGCCTACGAGCAGTACTTC. Amino acid sequence: CASSYSGTMAYEQYF.

The chain carries TRBV15 and TRBJ2-7; the match to TRBD2 covers 13 bases. The germline gives CDR1 LNHNV, CDR2 YYDKDF (reference sequence). The CDR3 sequence is 15 residues long. The junction had 3 bases not matched to a gene; V was cut back by 3 bases and J by 4 bases. The chain's CDR3 is CATSSGTSGNYEQYF. CDR3 nucleotide sequence: TGTGCCACCAGCAGCGGGACTAGCGGGAATTACGAGCAGTACTTC.

In DNA form, the CDR3 reads TGTGCCAGCAGCCAAAGAGGACAGGTCTCCTACAATGAGCAGTTCTTC. Amino acid sequence: CASSQRGQVSYNEQFF. The V call is TRBV7-6, the J call TRBJ2-1, with 7 bases that match TRBD1. Germline loops: CDR1 SGHVS, CDR2 FNYEAQ. CDR3 length: 16 residues. V was pared by 5 bases and J by 0 bases, with 7 bases of the junction left unmatched.

This chain uses TRBV5-6 with TRBJ1-1; D possibly corresponds to TRBD1 (5 bases). The CDR3 totals 15 residues. Germline V gene sequence: CDR1 SGHDT, CDR2 YYEEEE. Trimming took 7 bases from V and 4 from J, leaving 20 bases between them. This CDR3 is CASASGGASGTEAFF. In DNA, the CDR3 is TGTGCCAGCGCCTCCGGAGGGGCTTCGGGCACTGAAGCTTTCTTT.

The chain employs TRBV2 and TRBJ1-5, with 7 bases aligning to TRBD1. The CDR3 is 12 amino acids. The germline V gene encodes CDR1 SNHLY and CDR2 FYNNEI. V shed 8 bases and J 6 bases; nucleotides not matched to a gene: 4. CDR3 sequence (DNA): TGTGCCAGCGACAGGGTGGGTCAGCCCCAGCATTTT. It translates to CASDRVGQPQHF. The full variable domain, with the rest looked up from reference TRBV2 and TRBJ1-5, is EPEVTQTPSHQVTQMGQEVILRCVPISNHLYFYWYRQILGQKVEFLVSFYNNEISEKSEIFDDQFSVERPDGSNFTLKIRSTKLEDSAMYFCASDRVGQPQHFGDGTRLSIL.

V usage is TRBV5-1 and J usage is TRBJ1-1; 10 nucleotides align to TRBD1. V trimming: 3 bases; J trimming: 4 bases; junction bases outside the gene matches: 12. The CDR3 is 17 amino acids. Looked up from germline, CDR1 is SGHRS and CDR2 is YFSETQ. The CDR3: CASSYLGQGWGSTEAFF. The CDR3 DNA reads as TGCGCCAGCAGCTACCTGGGACAGGGGTGGGGAAGCACTGAAGCTTTCTTT. The full variable domain, in which reference TRBV5-1 and TRBJ1-1 provide the parts outside the CDR3, is KAGVTQTPRYLIKTRGQQVTLSCSPISGHRSVSWYQQTPGQGLQFLFEYFSETQRNKGNFPGRFSGRQFSNSRSEMNVSTLELGDSALYLCASSYLGQGWGSTEAFFGQGTRLTVV.

This clone appeared a single time. The sample holds other DNA sequences that translate to the same CDR3. J is TRBJ1-5 and V is TRBV3-1 (or the pseudogene TRBV3-2), with 7 bases that match TRBD1. There are 15 residues in the CDR3. Germline CDR1 reads LGHDT; CDR2 reads YNNKEL (reference sequence). Losses at the gene ends were 1 base for V and 2 bases for J; bases not matched to a gene: 2. CDR3 residues: CASSQGQGGNQPQHF. The CDR3 nucleotides read TGTGCCAGCAGCCAAGGACAGGGAGGCAATCAGCCCCAGCATTTT.

This clone appeared a single time. The CDR3 DNA reads TGTGCCAGCCGGTCCGGCGACAATGAGCAGTTCTTC. Translating it yields CASRSGDNEQFF. The chain carries TRBV5-4 and TRBJ2-1; no clear D gene. Germline V gives CDR1 SGHNT, CDR2 YYREEE (reference sequence). V lost 7 bases and J lost 5, with 10 bases in between. The CDR3 is made up of 12 amino acids.

The chain carries TRBV12-3 or TRBV12-4 and TRBJ1-1; unclear D gene. CDR3 length: 12 residues. V was clipped by 7 bases and J by 9 bases, with 15 bases between them. The DNA of the CDR3 is TGTGCCAGCACTGCCGTCATAGCGAAAGCTTTCTTT. Encoded protein: CASTAVIAKAFF.

For this clone: This sample includes further DNA sequences coding for the same CDR3. V gene TRBV7-3 combines with J gene TRBJ1-1; D not certain. V lost 0 bases, J lost 2 bases, and 4 bases lay in between. There are 13 residues in the CDR3. The V gene's germline CDR1 is SGHTA and CDR2 FQGTGA. CDR3 in DNA: TGTGCCAGCAGCTTAACGGTTAACACTGAAGCTTTCTTT. It translates to CASSLTVNTEAFF.

This chain uses TRBV11-3 with TRBJ1-1; 8 bases match TRBD1. CDR1 and CDR2 (germline): SGHNT, YENEEA. V dropped 3 bases and J dropped 4; count of bases not matched to a gene: 1. This CDR3 is 13 amino acids long. CDR3 protein: CASSFTGGTEAFF. The DNA of the CDR3 is TGTGCCAGCAGCTTTACAGGGGGCACTGAAGCTTTCTTT.

The chain joins TRBV7-9 to TRBJ2-7; 9 bases match TRBD1. J gave up 5 bases and V 0 bases, and 5 bases lay outside the gene matches. The CDR3 extends over 15 amino acids. Germline CDR1 SEHNR, CDR2 FQNEAQ (reference sequence). In DNA, the CDR3 is TGTGCCAGCAGCTTAGCGGGACAGGGTATCCACGAGCAGTACTTC. Translation: CASSLAGQGIHEQYF.